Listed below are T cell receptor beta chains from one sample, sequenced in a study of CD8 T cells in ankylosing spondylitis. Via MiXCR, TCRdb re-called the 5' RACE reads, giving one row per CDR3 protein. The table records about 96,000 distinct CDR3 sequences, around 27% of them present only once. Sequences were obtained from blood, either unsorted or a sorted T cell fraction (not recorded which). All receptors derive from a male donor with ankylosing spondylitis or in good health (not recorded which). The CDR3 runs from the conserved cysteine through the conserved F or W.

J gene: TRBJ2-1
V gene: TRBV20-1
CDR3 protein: CSASLGTRNEQFF

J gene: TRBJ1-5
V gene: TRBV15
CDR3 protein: CATSPRDRALNQPQHF

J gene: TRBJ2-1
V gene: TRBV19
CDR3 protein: CASSTQGAQMQFF

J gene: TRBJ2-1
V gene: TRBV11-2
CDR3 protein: CASSVRENYNEQFF

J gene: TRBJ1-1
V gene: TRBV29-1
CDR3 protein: CSVIQLNEAFF

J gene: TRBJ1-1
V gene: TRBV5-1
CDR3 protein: CASSLWGMNTEAFF

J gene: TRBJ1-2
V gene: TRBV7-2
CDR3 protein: CASIVTGAANYGYTF

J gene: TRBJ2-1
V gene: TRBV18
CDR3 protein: CASSPRDDEQFF

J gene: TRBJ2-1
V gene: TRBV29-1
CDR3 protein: CSVEAAGPYNEQFF

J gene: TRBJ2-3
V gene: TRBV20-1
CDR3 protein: CSAAEVADTQYF

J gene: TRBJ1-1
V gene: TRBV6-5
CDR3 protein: CASSSDPAGAFF

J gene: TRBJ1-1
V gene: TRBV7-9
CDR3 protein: CASSFTAEAFF

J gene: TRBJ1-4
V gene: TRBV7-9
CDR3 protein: CASSLAATTNEKLFF

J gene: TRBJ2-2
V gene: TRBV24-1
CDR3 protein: CATSDWATSGTGGGGELFF

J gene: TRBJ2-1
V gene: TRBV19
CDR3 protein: CASTSGLASNEQFF

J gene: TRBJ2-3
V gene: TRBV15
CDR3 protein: CATSRQGARRDTDTQYF

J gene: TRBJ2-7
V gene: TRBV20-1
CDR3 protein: CSTKETGLIPLAYEQYF

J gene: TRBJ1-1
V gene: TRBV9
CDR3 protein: CASSVDLGEIGEAFF

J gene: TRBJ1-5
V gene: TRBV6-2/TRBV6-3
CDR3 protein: CASSPQPAFGTGANSNQPQHF

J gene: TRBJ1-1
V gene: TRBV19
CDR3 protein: CASSPVRGRIGTEAFF

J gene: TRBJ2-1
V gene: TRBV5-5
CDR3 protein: CASSGRGQLNEQFF

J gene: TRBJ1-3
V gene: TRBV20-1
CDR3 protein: CSARGSVSGNTIYF

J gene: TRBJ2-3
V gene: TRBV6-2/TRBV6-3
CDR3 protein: CASRPRWGVDTQYF

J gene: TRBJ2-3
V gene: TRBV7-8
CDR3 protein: CASSDDLTGGIMADTQYF

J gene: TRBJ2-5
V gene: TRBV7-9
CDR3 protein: CASSFGGTPQETQYF

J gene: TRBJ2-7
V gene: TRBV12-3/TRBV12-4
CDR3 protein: CASSLAGGAYEQYF

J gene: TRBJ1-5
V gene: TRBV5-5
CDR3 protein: CASSPNPVDGNQPQHF

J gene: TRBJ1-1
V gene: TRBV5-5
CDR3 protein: CASRSDALSTEAFF

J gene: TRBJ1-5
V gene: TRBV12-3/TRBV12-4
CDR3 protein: CASSSTSGTYDQPQHF

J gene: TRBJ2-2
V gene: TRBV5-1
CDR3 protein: CASTLRENTGELFF

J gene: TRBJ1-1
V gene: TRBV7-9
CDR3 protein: CASSFYGEEAFF

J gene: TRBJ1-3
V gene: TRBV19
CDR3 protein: CASSIAYENSGNTIYF

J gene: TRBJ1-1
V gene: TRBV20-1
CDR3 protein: CCAPANGGAFF

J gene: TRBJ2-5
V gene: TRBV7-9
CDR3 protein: CASRTGTAGEGPAF

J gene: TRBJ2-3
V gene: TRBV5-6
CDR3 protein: CASSLYLTGGGTDTQYF

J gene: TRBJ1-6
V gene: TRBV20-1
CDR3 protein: CSARRQQLSPLHF

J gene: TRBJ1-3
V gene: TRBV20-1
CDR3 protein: CSAMGQRSSGNTIYF

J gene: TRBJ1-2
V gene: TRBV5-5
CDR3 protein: CASSFDPDYGYTF

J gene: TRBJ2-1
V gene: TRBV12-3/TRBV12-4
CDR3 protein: CASSLGAGGFTEQFF

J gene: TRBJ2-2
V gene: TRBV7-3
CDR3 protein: CASSPGTPTGELFF

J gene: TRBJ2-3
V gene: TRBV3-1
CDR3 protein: CASSHSDGTDTQYF

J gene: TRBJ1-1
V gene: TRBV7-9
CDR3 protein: CSSSFGAGTTAEAFF